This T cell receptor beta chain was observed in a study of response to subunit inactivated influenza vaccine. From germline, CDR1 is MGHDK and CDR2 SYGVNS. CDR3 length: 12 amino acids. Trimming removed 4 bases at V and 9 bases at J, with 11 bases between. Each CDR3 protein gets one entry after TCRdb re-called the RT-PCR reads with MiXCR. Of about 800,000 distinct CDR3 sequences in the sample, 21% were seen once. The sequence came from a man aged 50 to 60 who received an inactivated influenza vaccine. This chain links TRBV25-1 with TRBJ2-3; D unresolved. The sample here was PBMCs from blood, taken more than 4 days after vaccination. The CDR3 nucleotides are TGTGCCAGCAGTGCTAGGAAGGGAACGCAGTATTTT. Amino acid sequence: CASSARKGTQYF.